This TCR beta chain was recovered during a study of human thymus T cells. Having corrective surgery for congenital heart defects, healthy Finnish infants were the ones who donated. All available leukocytes, rather than a set cell count, yielded the blood DNA. Produced via immunoSEQ multiplex PCR; TCRdb's table is partial and in-frame only. The data show some 57,000 clones, around 94% seen once. Germline values: CDR1 SGDLS, CDR2 YYNGEE. The trim removed 4 bases at V and 1 base at J, leaving 5 bases unmatched. The CDR3 extends over 16 amino acids. The sequencing sample was made of blood. The rearrangement joins TRBV9 to TRBJ2-3; 11 nucleotides align to TRBD2. The sequence was obtained from a boy less than two years old with a congenital heart defect but otherwise immunologically healthy. The CDR3 DNA is TGTGCCAGCAGCCTTAGCGGGGGGGCTGGCACAGATACGCAGTATTTT. Translation gives CASSLSGGAGTDTQYF. The full variable domain, rest sourced from reference TRBV9 and TRBJ2-3, is DSGVTQTPKHLITATGQRVTLRCSPRSGDLSVYWYQQSLDQGLQFLIQYYNGEERAKGNILERFSAQQFPDLHSELNLSSLELGDSALYFCASSLSGGAGTDTQYFGPGTRLTVL.